The 4 T cell receptor beta chains below come from one sample, sequenced in a study of blood T cells in healthy people across ages. The authors ran a second PCR of about 6 to 11 cycles using a sample-barcoded 5' primer and a J-beta primer mix. TCRdb redid the calling of the 5' RACE reads with MiXCR, one entry per CDR3 protein. The table has about 1 million distinct CDR3 sequences, over 35% seen once. The sequencing input was blood. All receptors come from an older woman in good health.

The sample holds many counts of this clonotype. V is TRBV20-1 and J is TRBJ2-7; D unclear. Germline lookup yields CDR1 DFQATT and CDR2 SNEGSKA (reference sequence). This CDR3 contains 12 residues. The germline V and J ends were trimmed by 7 bases and 0 bases, with 10 bases remaining between them. The CDR3 DNA reads TGCAGTGGTACATATAACTCCTACGAGCAGTACTTC. Protein product: CSGTYNSYEQYF.

This chain connects TRBV7-9 to TRBJ2-5; weak D call: TRBD2 (6 bases). This CDR3 has 15 residues. Germline V CDR1 and CDR2: SEHNR, FQNEAQ (reference sequence). Trimming pared 2 bases from V and 11 bases from J, leaving 21 bases between. CDR3 DNA sequence: TGTGCCAGCAGCTTAATCGGGGGTAGTCGCAATGAGCAGTACTTC. It is translated as CASSLIGGSRNEQYF.

This chain joins TRBV15 and TRBJ2-1; 9 nucleotides agree with TRBD2. This CDR3 spans 17 amino acids. CDR1 is LNHNV, CDR2 YYDKDF, per germline (reference sequence). Trimming removed 1 base from V and 4 bases from J; junction bases left unmatched: 8. CDR3 residues: CATSRVGLAGRYNEQFF. The CDR3 DNA sequence: TGTGCCACCAGCAGAGTCGGGCTAGCGGGGAGATACAATGAGCAGTTCTTC.

This clonotype was detected a few times. The chain recombines TRBV4-1 with TRBJ2-5; 7 bases line up with TRBD1. CDR1 is MGHRA, CDR2 YSYEKL, per germline. Trimming took 3 bases from V and 5 from J; bases not matched to a gene: 9. CDR3 length equals 15 residues. CDR3 loop: CASSQTRGTAETQYF. DNA of the CDR3: TGCGCCAGCAGCCAGACCAGGGGGACAGCTGAGACCCAGTACTTC.